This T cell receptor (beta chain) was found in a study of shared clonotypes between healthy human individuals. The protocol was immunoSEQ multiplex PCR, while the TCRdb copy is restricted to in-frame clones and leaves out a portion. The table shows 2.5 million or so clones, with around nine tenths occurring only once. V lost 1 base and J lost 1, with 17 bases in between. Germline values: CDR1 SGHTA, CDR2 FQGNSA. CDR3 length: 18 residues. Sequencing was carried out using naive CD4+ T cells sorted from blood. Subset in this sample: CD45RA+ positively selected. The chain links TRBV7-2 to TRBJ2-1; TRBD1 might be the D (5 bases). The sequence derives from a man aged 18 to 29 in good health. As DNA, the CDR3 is TGTGCCAGCAGCTTAGAGGTGGCAGGGAAGGTTTCCTACAATGAGCAGTTCTTC. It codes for CASSLEVAGKVSYNEQFF.